The 28 T cell receptor beta chains presented below share a single source sample, sequenced in a study of OX40 agonist ivuxolimab in advanced cancers. This table comes from immunoSEQ multiplex PCR, and its TCRdb copy is limited to in-frame clones, with some not included. The sample carries tens of thousands of clones, about 91% recorded once. Material: CD4+ or CD8+ T cells sorted from blood, obtained in a trial of the OX40 agonist ivuxolimab. The source of these receptors is an adult with an advanced solid tumor such as melanoma, head and neck, liver or kidney cancer.

This clone came up once. The chain carries TRBV5-1 and TRBJ2-3; D not resolved. There are 14 residues in the CDR3. Germline V lookup: CDR1 SGHRS, CDR2 YFSETQ. With 3 bases removed from V and 0 bases from J, the gap between germline ends came to 8 bases. The CDR3 DNA sequence: TGCGCCAGCAGCTCGCAGGCTAGCACAGATACGCAGTATTTT. Translation gives CASSSQASTDTQYF.

The chain has TRBV5-1 and TRBJ1-1; the match to TRBD1 covers 7 bases. V trimming: 0 bases; J trimming: 4 bases; junction bases outside the gene matches: 6. CDR3 length: 15 residues. Germline CDR1 and CDR2: SGHRS and YFSETQ. As DNA, the CDR3 is TGCGCCAGCAGCTTGGCCCTGGGACAGCTCACTGAAGCTTTCTTT. Encoded protein: CASSLALGQLTEAFF.

The chain uses TRBV7-3 and TRBJ1-1; D gene unclear. Trimming shortened V by 2 bases and J by 5 bases, and 9 bases separated the two germline ends. Germline CDR1 SGHTA, CDR2 FQGTGA. The CDR3 has 13 residues. In nucleotides, the CDR3 is TGTGCCAGCAGCTTATGGGCGGGGACTGAAGCTTTCTTT. The encoded protein is CASSLWAGTEAFF.

This chain links TRBV28 with TRBJ2-3, with 7 positions matching TRBD1. Unmatched junction bases numbered 6, after V lost 4 bases and J lost 2 bases. There are 15 residues in the CDR3. Germline CDR1 is MDHEN and CDR2 is SYDVKM. Here the CDR3 reads CASSSPGQLTDTQYF. The CDR3 bases are TGTGCCAGCAGTTCTCCGGGACAGCTCACAGATACGCAGTATTTT.

The chain couples TRBV18 to TRBJ2-7; D gene unclear. In germline, CDR1 is KGHSH, CDR2 LQKENI. Trimming pared 0 bases from V and 2 bases from J, leaving 8 bases between. The CDR3 is 14 amino acids. CDR3 coding DNA: TGTGCCAGCTCACCACCGGGATTTCCCTACGAGCAGTACTTC. Protein: CASSPPGFPYEQYF. The whole variable domain, remainder taken from reference TRBV18 and TRBJ2-7, is NAGVMQNPRHLVRRRGQEARLRCSPMKGHSHVYWYRQLPEEGLKFMVYLQKENIIDESGMPKERFSAEFPKEGPSILRIQQVVRGDSAAYFCASSPPGFPYEQYFGPGTRLTVT.

This chain joins TRBV15 and TRBJ2-5; no firm D call. This CDR3 is built from 13 residues. V dropped 0 bases and J dropped 5 bases, with 7 bases sitting between them. Germline V gene lookup returns CDR1 LNHNV and CDR2 YYDKDF (reference sequence). The CDR3 loop is CATSRDMGETQYF. Here the CDR3 DNA reads TGTGCCACCAGCAGAGATATGGGGGAGACCCAGTACTTC.

This clone was seen only once. The CDR3 DNA is TGCGCCAGCAGTGAGCTCGGAGGGAGCTCCTACAATGAGCAGTTCTTC. This sequence encodes CASSELGGSSYNEQFF. The chain combines TRBV10-1 with TRBJ2-1; TRBD2 might be the D (6 bases). The V gene's germline CDR1 is WNHNN and CDR2 SYGVQD (reference sequence). The V end was cut by 2 bases, the J end by 0 bases, with 11 bases between. This CDR3 comprises 16 residues.

With regard to this clone: At one boundary the junction diverges from the germline segment, which might be a read error. The rearrangement links TRBV7-8 to TRBJ2-7, with a tentative D call TRBD1 (5 bases). The CDR3 runs 15 residues. Germline CDR1 SGHVS, CDR2 FQNEAQ. In DNA, the CDR3 is TGTGCCAGCAGCTTCGAAGACCCAGGGTCCTCCGAGCAGTACTTC. Protein: CASSFEDPGSSEQYF.

The chain has TRBV7-2 and TRBJ1-1; D not resolved. The V gene lost 5 bases and the J gene lost 1 base, with 8 bases spanning the gap. The CDR3 covers 13 residues. Germline values: CDR1 SGHTA, CDR2 FQGNSA. The CDR3, as DNA: TGTGCCAGCAGCGCCGGCACGAACACTGAAGCTTTCTTT. The encoded protein is CASSAGTNTEAFF.

The V gene is TRBV15, the J gene TRBJ2-7; 7 positions agree with TRBD2. Germline V gene lookup returns CDR1 LNHNV and CDR2 YYDKDF (reference sequence). The CDR3 covers 14 residues. V was clipped by 6 bases and J by 3 bases; unmatched bases: 8. CDR3 DNA: TGTGCCACCAGTCCCCGGGGAGGGAACTACGAGCAGTACTTC. It is translated as CATSPRGGNYEQYF.

The chain joins TRBV11-2 to TRBJ2-3; 9 positions match TRBD2. Germline trimming cut 1 base from V and 1 base from J; bases unmatched to any gene: 3. The germline V gene encodes CDR1 SGHAT and CDR2 FQNNGV. The CDR3 extends over 16 amino acids. The CDR3 coding sequence is TGTGCCAGCAGCTTAGCGTTAGCGGGGGGCACAGATACGCAGTATTTT. This sequence encodes CASSLALAGGTDTQYF.

V and J are TRBV28 and TRBJ2-7; TRBD1 aligns across 12 bases. Trimming removed 9 bases from V and 6 bases from J; junction bases left unmatched: 6. CDR1 and CDR2 from the germline V gene are MDHEN and SYDVKM. The CDR3 is made up of 13 amino acids. CDR3 protein: CASRGQGAFEQYF. The CDR3 DNA follows: TGTGCCAGTCGGGGACAGGGGGCTTTCGAGCAGTACTTC.

The chain couples TRBV5-1 to TRBJ2-1, with a weak D call TRBD2 (5 bases). The germline CDR1 and CDR2 sequences are SGHRS and YFSETQ. CDR3 length equals 13 residues. With 2 bases removed from V and 8 bases from J, the gap between germline ends came to 11 bases. The CDR3 is CASSLALGDEQFF. CDR3 nucleotide sequence: TGCGCCAGCAGCTTAGCACTAGGAGATGAGCAGTTCTTC.

A remark on this clone: A read error may account for a junction end that differs from germline. Here the CDR3 DNA reads TGCGCCAGCACCTTGTGGGGAGCGAACACCGGGGAGCTGTTTTTT. Its protein product is CASTLWGANTGELFF. The V and J genes are TRBV5-1 and TRBJ2-2; a possible D gene is TRBD2 (5 bases). Germline CDR1 and CDR2: SGHRS and YFSETQ. There are 15 residues in the CDR3.

The V gene is TRBV28, the J gene TRBJ1-2, with D possibly matching TRBD1 (5 bases). V was trimmed by 10 bases and J by 0 bases, leaving 15 bases between them. This CDR3 spans 14 amino acids. CDR1 MDHEN and CDR2 SYDVKM come from the germline V gene. The CDR3, as DNA: TGTGCCACTAACCGGGACTATCCTAACTATGGCTACACCTTC. Amino acid sequence: CATNRDYPNYGYTF.

This clone has just one count. This chain connects TRBV5-1 to TRBJ2-3; maybe TRBD2 (6 bases). V lost 7 bases to trimming and J lost 0 bases, with 18 bases between them. CDR3 length equals 16 residues. Per the germline V gene, CDR1 is SGHRS and CDR2 is YFSETQ. Here the CDR3 reads CASGAGTHSSTDTQYF. CDR3 coding DNA: TGCGCCAGCGGGGCGGGGACTCACTCTAGCACAGATACGCAGTATTTT.

J is TRBJ2-1 and V is TRBV19; the D gene could be TRBD1 or TRBD2 (6 bases each). Germline assignment: CDR1 LNHDA and CDR2 SQIVND (reference sequence). This CDR3 region has 14 residues. V was cut by 7 bases and J by 11 bases, with 21 bases left in between. The CDR3 spells CASKGSPGGGKQFF. Here the CDR3 DNA reads TGTGCCAGTAAGGGGTCTCCCGGAGGGGGGAAGCAGTTCTTC.

This clone was counted a few times. The chain links TRBV10-3 to TRBJ2-1; TRBD2 matches 12 bases. The CDR3 totals 15 residues. The ends lost 4 bases at V and 4 bases at J; junction bases unmatched: 2. Germline CDR1 ENHRY, CDR2 SYGVKD. CDR3 protein: CAISAGTSGYNEQFF. CDR3 bases: TGTGCCATCAGTGCCGGGACTAGCGGGTACAATGAGCAGTTCTTC.

This chain uses TRBV27 with TRBJ2-1, with 9 bases aligning to TRBD2. This CDR3 comprises 15 residues. Per the germline V gene, CDR1 is MNHEY and CDR2 is SMNVEV (reference sequence). Trimming took 3 bases from V and 3 from J; bases not matched to a gene: 3. CDR3 sequence: CASSFLAGNYNEQFF. In DNA form, the CDR3 reads TGTGCCAGCAGTTTCCTAGCGGGAAACTACAATGAGCAGTTCTTC.

DNA for the CDR3: TGTGCCAGCAGTGAAGCTGAGACAGGGCAGACCTACGAGCAGTACTTC. It codes for CASSEAETGQTYEQYF. The chain is built from TRBV6-1 and TRBJ2-7, with 7 nucleotides matching TRBD1. The germline V gene encodes CDR1 MNHNS and CDR2 SASEGT. This CDR3 is built from 16 residues. V lost 0 bases, J lost 2 bases, and 7 bases stayed unmatched.

The chain recombines TRBV5-1 with TRBJ2-2, with D tentatively TRBD2 (5 bases). Trimming left V 0 bases short and J 7 bases short, with 13 bases between. The germline V gene encodes CDR1 SGHRS and CDR2 YFSETQ. The CDR3 sequence is 15 residues long. The CDR3 sequence: CASSLGTGTGGELFF. The CDR3 DNA reads TGCGCCAGCAGCTTGGGAACGGGAACGGGCGGGGAGCTGTTTTTT.

The rearrangement links TRBV9 to TRBJ2-1; D gene uncertain. The germline V gene has CDR1 SGDLS and CDR2 YYNGEE. The CDR3 length is 13 residues. Deletions cut 0 bases from V and 6 bases from J, with 7 bases between. CDR3 sequence reads: CASSVGLLNEQFF. The CDR3 nucleotides are TGTGCCAGCAGCGTAGGACTCCTCAATGAGCAGTTCTTC. Filled out from reference TRBV9 and TRBJ2-1, the complete variable domain reads DSGVTQTPKHLITATGQRVTLRCSPRSGDLSVYWYQQSLDQGLQFLIQYYNGEERAKGNILERFSAQQFPDLHSELNLSSLELGDSALYFCASSVGLLNEQFFGPGTRLTVL.

This chain links TRBV5-1 with TRBJ1-1, with D possibly being TRBD1 (6 bases). This CDR3 is built from 14 residues. The germline V gene has CDR1 SGHRS and CDR2 YFSETQ. The ends were cut back, 3 bases at V and 0 bases at J, with 9 bases in the middle. Here the CDR3 reads CASSYGQLNTEAFF. DNA for the CDR3: TGCGCCAGCAGCTATGGACAGTTGAACACTGAAGCTTTCTTT.

The rearrangement links TRBV5-4 to TRBJ2-5; D is possibly TRBD2 (5 bases). Trimming stripped 6 bases from V and 1 base from J, with 10 bases between. The CDR3 runs 13 residues. Germline V lookup: CDR1 SGHNT, CDR2 YYREEE (reference sequence). The chain's CDR3 is CASTIRGQETQYF. The CDR3 DNA sequence: TGTGCCAGCACCATCCGGGGCCAAGAGACCCAGTACTTC.

The rearrangement links TRBV30 to TRBJ1-5; D gene uncertain. The germline V and J ends were trimmed by 2 bases and 4 bases, with 6 bases remaining between them. This CDR3 region has 12 residues. Germline V lookup: CDR1 GTSNPN, CDR2 SVGIG (reference sequence). CDR3 sequence: CAWSTLNQPQHF. The CDR3 bases are TGTGCCTGGAGTACCCTGAATCAGCCCCAGCATTTT.

The rearrangement uses TRBV6-5 and TRBJ2-2; unclear D gene. Trimming left V 8 bases short and J 1 base short, with 5 bases between. Germline CDR1 reads MNHEY; CDR2 reads SVGAGI. The CDR3 length is 12 residues. The CDR3 nucleotides are TGTGCCAGCGGGAAGAACACCGGGGAGCTGTTTTTT. This encodes CASGKNTGELFF.

V usage is TRBV7-2 and J usage is TRBJ2-2; D not certain. The germline V gene has CDR1 SGHTA and CDR2 FQGNSA. The CDR3 is 15 amino acids. V was clipped by 1 base and J by 1 base, with 7 bases between them. This CDR3 is CASSLVYLNTGELFF. The CDR3 DNA reads as TGTGCCAGCAGCTTAGTCTATTTGAACACCGGGGAGCTGTTTTTT.

The gene calls are TRBV5-1 and TRBJ2-1, with 10 bases aligning to TRBD2. With 0 bases clipped from V and 6 bases from J, the junction kept 3 bases outside the gene matches. The CDR3 is made up of 15 amino acids. CDR1 and CDR2 from the germline V gene are SGHRS and YFSETQ. The CDR3 here is CASSLASGSFNEQFF. In DNA, the CDR3 is TGCGCCAGCAGCTTGGCTAGCGGGAGTTTCAATGAGCAGTTCTTC.